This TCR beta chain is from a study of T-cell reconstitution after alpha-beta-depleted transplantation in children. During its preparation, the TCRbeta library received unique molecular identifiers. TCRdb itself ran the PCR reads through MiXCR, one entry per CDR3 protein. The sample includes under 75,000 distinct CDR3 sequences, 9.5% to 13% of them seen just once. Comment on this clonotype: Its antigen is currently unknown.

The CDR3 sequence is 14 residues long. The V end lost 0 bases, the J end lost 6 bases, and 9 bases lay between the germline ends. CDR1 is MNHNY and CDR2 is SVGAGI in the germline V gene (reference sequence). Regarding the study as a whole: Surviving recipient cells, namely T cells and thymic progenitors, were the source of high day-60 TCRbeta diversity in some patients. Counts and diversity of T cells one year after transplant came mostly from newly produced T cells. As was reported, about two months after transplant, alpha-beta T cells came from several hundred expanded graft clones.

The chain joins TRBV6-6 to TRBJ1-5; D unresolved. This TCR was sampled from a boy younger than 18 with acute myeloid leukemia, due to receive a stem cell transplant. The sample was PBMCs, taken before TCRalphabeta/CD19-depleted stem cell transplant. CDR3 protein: CASSYSARVQPQHF. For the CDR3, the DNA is TGTGCCAGCAGTTACTCAGCCCGGGTTCAGCCCCAGCATTTT.